These 3 T cell receptor beta chains were sequenced from one sample in a study of CD8+ T cells in alopecia areata. As to treatment: oral pan-JAK inhibitor, 5-10 mg twice daily. The sequencing template was cDNA reverse transcribed from extracted RNA. The repertoire was sequenced with immunoSEQ multiplex PCR; TCRdb's copy has only in-frame clones and lacks some. Counted here are about 270,000 clones, roughly 63% occurring once; the ten biggest clones make up about 0.88%. Source: CD4+ T cells sorted from blood, taken between weeks 51 and 52, from a patient treated with tofacitinib. These receptors all come from a human donor with alopecia areata.

Concerning this clone: Additional DNA sequences in this sample encode the identical CDR3. The chain joins TRBV5-1 to TRBJ2-7, with D possibly matching TRBD1 (6 bases). This CDR3 spans 14 amino acids. Germline CDR1 is SGHRS and CDR2 is YFSETQ. V was cut by 3 bases and J by 1 base, with 11 bases left in between. The CDR3 DNA follows: TGCGCCAGCAGCTCCGGGACACCTTCCTACGAGCAGTACTTC. This codes for CASSSGTPSYEQYF.

V is TRBV7-2 and J is TRBJ1-6; D perhaps matches TRBD1 (5 bases). There are 13 residues in the CDR3. Trimming left V 2 bases short and J 9 bases short, with 8 bases between. Germline CDR1 and CDR2: SGHTA and FQGNSA. The CDR3 nucleotides are TGTGCCAGCAGCTTACGGGGGAGTTCACCCCTCCACTTT. Protein: CASSLRGSSPLHF.

J is TRBJ2-6 and V is TRBV4-3, with D perhaps matching TRBD1 or TRBD2 (6 bases each). Germline V gene sequence: CDR1 LGHNA, CDR2 YSLEER. Trimming stripped 1 base from V and 1 base from J, with 23 bases between. CDR3 length: 21 amino acids. The CDR3 sequence: CASSQAPPGAGLTSGANVLTF. The DNA of the CDR3 is TGCGCCAGCAGCCAAGCCCCCCCGGGGGCGGGCCTTACATCTGGGGCCAACGTCCTGACTTTC.